Listed below are T cell receptor beta chains from one sample, sequenced in a study of human T cells and chemical hapten exposure. TCRdb reanalysed the RACE reads using MiXCR and keeps one entry per CDR3 protein. The data contain more than 90,000 distinct CDR3 sequences, approximately 10% of them singletons. Sequencing used whole blood, obtained in connection with sensitization to the hapten diphenylcyclopropenone (DPC). These receptors all stem from a woman between 40 and 50 years old with alopecia areata. Some clones in this sample may be carry-over from other donors' samples. CDR3s include the opening cysteine and the closing phenylalanine or tryptophan. A D gene is named only where the DNA matches it firmly. Size is omitted from some rows. Given values are once, few, many or a class for expanded clones.

J gene	clone size	V gene	D gene	CDR3 length	CDR3 DNA	CDR3 protein
TRBJ1-1	few	TRBV6-6	-	11	TGTGCCAGCAGCCGAGAGGGAGGTGCTTTCTTT	CASSREGGAFF
TRBJ2-3	-	TRBV7-6	-	15	TGTGCCAGCAGCTTAGGGGGGGTCACCACAGATACGCAGTATTTT	CASSLGGVTTDTQYF
TRBJ1-1	-	TRBV5-4	-	14	TGTGCCAGCAGCCCGACGGCCCTGAACACTGAAGCTTTCTTT	CASSPTALNTEAFF
TRBJ1-4	many	TRBV20-1	-	14	TGCAGTGCTAGGACCGACAGTCGTAATGAAAAACTGTTTTTT	CSARTDSRNEKLFF
TRBJ1-5	many	TRBV30	TRBD1	15	TGTGCCTGGAGTCCCCGGACAGGAGAGAATCAGCCCCAGCATTTT	CAWSPRTGENQPQHF
TRBJ2-3	-	TRBV4-2	-	18	TGTGCCAGCAGCCAAGATAATGTGGCGGCGGCTGTTCCAGATACGCAGTATTTT	CASSQDNVAAAVPDTQYF
TRBJ2-7	-	TRBV4-1	TRBD2	15	TGCGCCAGCAGCTCGAGGAGGACTAGCTCCTACGAGCAGTACTTC	CASSSRRTSSYEQYF
TRBJ2-3	many	TRBV7-2	TRBD1	14	TGTGCCAGCAGCTTTACAGGGGGTCCAGATACGCAGTATTTT	CASSFTGGPDTQYF
TRBJ2-1	-	TRBV29-1	TRBD1	13	TGCAGCGGCAGGGACAGGGAGGTGAGTGAGCAGTTCTTC	CSGRDREVSEQFF
TRBJ2-2	few	TRBV6-2/TRBV6-3	TRBD2	15	TGTGCCAGCTTCGTAGCGGGGCCCGAACCCAGGGAGCTGTTTTTT	CASFVAGPEPRELFF
TRBJ1-2	-	TRBV7-6	-	15	TGTGCCAGCAGCTTAGAAGAGGGAGTGGACTATGGCTACACCTTC	CASSLEEGVDYGYTF
TRBJ2-7	-	TRBV9	-	12	TGTGCCAGCAGCGTAGACGGGGTGGAGCAGTACTTC	CASSVDGVEQYF
TRBJ2-5	few	TRBV19	-	13	TGTGCCAGTAGTATATATCTCCAAGAGACCCAGTACTTC	CASSIYLQETQYF
TRBJ1-2	-	TRBV6-1	TRBD1	15	TGTGCCAGCAGTTTTGGGACAGGGCAATCCTATGGCTACACCTTC	CASSFGTGQSYGYTF
TRBJ2-1	-	TRBV28	TRBD2	17	TGTGCCAGCAGTACGAACCGACTAGCGGGGTCCTACAATGAGCAGTTCTTC	CASSTNRLAGSYNEQFF
TRBJ1-2	many	TRBV28	TRBD1	16	TGTGCCAGCAGTTTACCCCCGGGACAGGGGAGGTCGGGCTACACCTTC	CASSLPPGQGRSGYTF
TRBJ1-2	few	TRBV12-3/TRBV12-4	-	16	TGTGCCAGCAGTTTAAACCAACCGGCGGGGATCGACAGCTACACCTTC	CASSLNQPAGIDSYTF
TRBJ2-3	-	TRBV28	-	12	TGTGCCAGCAGTTTCGATGGAGATACGCAGTATTTT	CASSFDGDTQYF
TRBJ2-7	few	TRBV29-1	TRBD1	12	TGCAGCGTCCGACAGGGTGTCTGCGAGCAGTACTTC	CSVRQGVCEQYF
TRBJ2-1	-	TRBV20-1	TRBD2	19	TGCAGTGCTAGAGAGTCTGTGGGGACTAGCGGGGTCTCCTACAATGAGCAGTTCTTC	CSARESVGTSGVSYNEQFF
TRBJ2-7	many	TRBV7-2	-	15	TGTGCCAGCAGCTCCCTAGGCGGGCTTACCTACGAGCAGTACTTC	CASSSLGGLTYEQYF
TRBJ2-1	-	TRBV9	-	14	TGTGCCGGCAGCCCTTATGGGGACTTCAATGAGCAGTTCTTC	CAGSPYGDFNEQFF
TRBJ1-2	-	TRBV2	-	15	TGTGCCAGCAGCTCACAGGCGGGTTCTGTCTATGGCTACACCTTC	CASSSQAGSVYGYTF
TRBJ2-5	few	TRBV14	-	11	TGTGCCAGCAGCCAACTCGGTCCCCCAAACTTC	CASSQLGPPNF
TRBJ2-7	many	TRBV6-5	-	12	TGTGCCAGCAGTTGGGGACCCTACGAGCAGTACTTC	CASSWGPYEQYF
TRBJ2-1	many	TRBV29-1	TRBD2	14	TGCAGCGTTCTAAGCGGGGGGAACTACAATGAGCAGTTCTTC	CSVLSGGNYNEQFF
TRBJ1-1	few	TRBV7-2	-	16	TGTGCCAGCAGCCCCGCCCCCCCTGTTTCGAACACTGAAGCTTTCTTT	CASSPAPPVSNTEAFF
TRBJ1-2	-	TRBV6-5	-	14	TGTGCCAGCAGTTTAGCCAGGGCCTTTATCGGCTACACCTTC	CASSLARAFIGYTF
TRBJ2-2	many	TRBV5-1	TRBD2	16	TGCGCCAGCAGCTGGAGACTAGCGGGGAACACCGGGGAGCTGTTTTTT	CASSWRLAGNTGELFF
TRBJ2-3	many	TRBV7-2	-	13	TGTGCCAGCAGCTTAGACCAGCGGGATACGCAGTATTTT	CASSLDQRDTQYF
TRBJ2-1	-	TRBV7-2	-	15	TGTGCCAGCAGCTTAGTAGCGAATACCTACAATGAGCAGTTCTTC	CASSLVANTYNEQFF
TRBJ1-2	many	TRBV6-1	-	14	TGTGCCAGCAGTGTTGGAGGGGGGGGCTATGGCTACACCTTC	CASSVGGGGYGYTF
TRBJ1-4	few	TRBV6-2/TRBV6-3	-	13	TGTGCCAGTGCGGACAACGCCAATGAAAAACTGTTTTTT	CASADNANEKLFF
TRBJ2-7	few	TRBV4-3	TRBD1	14	TGCGCCAGCAGCCTAAACAGGGGTCCCTACGAGCAGTACTTC	CASSLNRGPYEQYF
TRBJ2-3	few	TRBV12-3/TRBV12-4	-	15	TGTGCCAGCAGTTTAAGCGGAGCTAGCACAGATACGCAGTATTTT	CASSLSGASTDTQYF
TRBJ1-1	many	TRBV4-1	TRBD1	15	TGCGCCAGCAGCCAAGATCACAGGGGGCACACTGAAGCTTTCTTT	CASSQDHRGHTEAFF
TRBJ2-1	many	TRBV29-1	TRBD2	13	TGCAGCGTTCTTGGCGGGAGGGTTAATGAGCAGTTCTTC	CSVLGGRVNEQFF
TRBJ1-1	many	TRBV4-3	-	15	TGCGCCAGCAGCCAAGAACTACAGGGGAACACTGAAGCTTTCTTT	CASSQELQGNTEAFF
TRBJ2-7	-	TRBV27	-	13	TGTGCCAGCACCAGCTTGGGTACCCACGAGCAGTACTTC	CASTSLGTHEQYF
TRBJ2-1	-	TRBV18	-	16	TGTGCCAGCTCACCCCGACTTGCTAGCGTGAACAATGAGCAGTTCTTC	CASSPRLASVNNEQFF
TRBJ1-6	-	TRBV27	-	14	TGTGCCAGCAGTTTATCCCCGCCCGGAGTACCCCTCCACTTT	CASSLSPPGVPLHF
TRBJ1-5	few	TRBV5-1	-	17	TGCGCCAGCAGCCCGACTCCGACGGAATATAGCAATCAGCCCCAGCATTTT	CASSPTPTEYSNQPQHF